This TCR beta chain is from a study of cytomegalovirus exposure and HLA in healthy donors. PCR involved 60 Vbeta and 13 Jbeta primers. The assay was immunoSEQ multiplex PCR, and TCRdb's table has in-frame clones only and misses some. This repertoire shows about 180,000 clones, 70% to 80% found once; its top ten account for more than 3%. This clone was picked up one time. Its specificity is not known. V was cut by 5 bases and J by 2 bases, with 4 bases left in between. This CDR3 has 11 residues. Germline V gene data show CDR1 as SNHLY and CDR2 as FYNNEI. Study results and caveats: Upon later analysis, HLA-associated TCR beta chains proved more clonally expanded than other, equally common chains.

This sequence originates from a woman aged 60-70 years in good health and CMV-seropositive. This chain links TRBV2 with TRBJ2-7; no definite D call. The sequencing input was PBMCs. The CDR3 reads CASSQTYEQYF. CDR3 nucleotides: TGTGCCAGCAGTCAGACCTACGAGCAGTACTTC.